This record covers a single TCR beta chain. Its antigen is not known. The data derive from a study of monozygotic twins with inflammatory bowel disease. Whole-study findings and limits: IBD patients shared fewer clonotypes with other individuals than healthy twins, especially patients with disease activity signs.

Template-switch reactions added UMIs with a 6-nucleotide sample barcode. Nested PCRs of approximately 16 and 9 cycles, two in total, were run on TCRalpha and TCRbeta cDNA. TCRdb re-analyzed the 5' RACE reads; it lists each CDR3 protein once, without DNA. The sample totals some 300,000 distinct CDR3 sequences; its top ten clones hold 5.6%. Sequenced sample: blood. The receptor was isolated from a human donor with ulcerative colitis or Crohn's disease, or a healthy co-twin of an affected twin (not recorded which).

CDR3 protein: CASSFGQLNTEAFF. The gene calls are TRBV12-3 or TRBV12-4 and TRBJ1-1; TCRdb calls TRBD1, which cannot be checked without DNA. The CDR3 is made up of 14 amino acids.